Presented here are 6 T cell receptor beta chains from one specimen sequenced in a study of technical replicates of blood from four donors. Only in-frame clones appear in the TCRdb table, and some are missing; sequencing was by immunoSEQ multiplex PCR. This repertoire shows roughly 90,000 clones, approximately 94% found once; its top ten account for 0.24%. What was sequenced was T cells isolated from PBMCs. The receptors were sampled from a human donor in good health.

This rearrangement joins TRBV7-2 to TRBJ1-2, with D uncertain. V was shortened by 1 base and J by 2 bases, with 11 bases between the two germline ends. CDR1 is SGHTA, CDR2 FQGNSA, per germline. The CDR3 totals 15 residues. CDR3 region: CASSLGSKRNYGYTF. The DNA for the CDR3 is TGTGCCAGCAGCTTAGGTAGCAAACGCAACTATGGCTACACCTTC.

V is TRBV7-7 and J is TRBJ2-1; no reliable D call. Trimming cost V 1 base and J 2 bases, with 9 bases left between them. The CDR3 is made up of 15 amino acids. CDR1 is SSHAT and CDR2 is FNYEAQ in the germline V gene (reference sequence). The CDR3 DNA reads TGTGCCAGCAGCTTAGGGCTAGAGACCTACAATGAGCAGTTCTTC. This sequence encodes CASSLGLETYNEQFF.

This sequence joins TRBV5-1 and TRBJ2-5; 10 nucleotides align to TRBD2. Germline-derived CDR1 and CDR2 are SGHRS and YFSETQ. CDR3 length: 14 amino acids. Losses at the gene ends were 1 base for V and 3 bases for J; bases not matched to a gene: 0. Written as DNA, the CDR3 is TGCGCCAGCAGCTTGACTAGCGGGAAAGAGACCCAGTACTTC. It encodes CASSLTSGKETQYF.

The chain uses TRBV7-9 and TRBJ2-5; D is possibly TRBD1 (5 bases). Trimming removed 2 bases at V and 4 bases at J, with 17 bases between. Per germline, CDR1 SEHNR and CDR2 FQNEAQ (reference sequence). CDR3 length: 16 residues. For the CDR3, the DNA is TGTGCCAGCAGCTTAACGCAACAGGTTTCGAGAGAGACCCAGTACTTC. Protein product: CASSLTQQVSRETQYF.

The V gene is TRBV9, the J gene TRBJ2-7; weak D call: TRBD1 (7 bases). CDR1 is SGDLS and CDR2 is YYNGEE in the germline V gene. The CDR3 is 16 residues long. Trimming removed 0 bases from V and 3 bases from J, with 16 bases in between. The CDR3 region has the DNA TGTGCCAGCAGCGTAGCTAGGACAGGAGGGTGCTACGAGCAGTACTTC. Encoded protein: CASSVARTGGCYEQYF.

V is TRBV27 and J is TRBJ2-1, with TRBD2 as a possible D gene (6 bases). CDR3 size: 13 residues. CDR1 and CDR2 (germline): MNHEY, SMNVEV (reference sequence). The V gene lost 5 bases and the J gene lost 6 bases, with 11 bases spanning the gap. As DNA, the CDR3 is TGTGCCAGCAGTCTGAATAGCGGCAATGAGCAGTTCTTC. Translation gives CASSLNSGNEQFF.